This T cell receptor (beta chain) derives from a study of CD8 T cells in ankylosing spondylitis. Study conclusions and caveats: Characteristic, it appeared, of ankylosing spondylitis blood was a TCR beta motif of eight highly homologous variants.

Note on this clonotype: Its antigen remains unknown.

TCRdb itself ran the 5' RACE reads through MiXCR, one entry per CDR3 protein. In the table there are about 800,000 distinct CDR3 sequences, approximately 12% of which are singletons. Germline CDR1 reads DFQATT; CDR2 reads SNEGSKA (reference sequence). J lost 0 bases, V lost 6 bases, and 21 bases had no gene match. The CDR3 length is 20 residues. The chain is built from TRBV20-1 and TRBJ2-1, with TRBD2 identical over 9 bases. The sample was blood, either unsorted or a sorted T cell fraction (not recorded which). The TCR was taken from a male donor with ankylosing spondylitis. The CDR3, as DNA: TGCAGTGCAAGGGCGACAGTAGCGGGAGCGACACACCACTCCTACAATGAGCAGTTCTTC. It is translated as CSARATVAGATHHSYNEQFF.